The present T cell receptor (beta chain) was sequenced within a study of T cell repertoires in cytomegalovirus infection. As for the study in general: Well-studied HLA-B-restricted epitopes and recently identified HLA-C-restricted epitopes of CMV were both used in the study. Study-wide results and caveats: Pooled public TCR beta family frequency picked out CMV carriers with the relevant HLA.

Germline V gene sequence: CDR1 MNHEY, CDR2 SVGAGI. The V gene end was trimmed by 2 bases and the J gene end by 5 bases; junction bases not matched to a gene: 4. The CDR3 contains 15 residues. One entry per CDR3 protein, called by TCRdb with MiXCR from the reads. The data contain approximately 990,000 distinct CDR3 sequences, around 30% of them singletons. This clonotype was seen only a few times. Its antigen is currently unknown. The source of this sequence is a human donor in good health (CMV status not recorded). Some clones in this sample may be carry-over from other donors' samples. The sequenced sample was cultured CD8+ T cells from PBMCs, obtained from culture after CMV antigen stimulation. The chain employs TRBV6-5 and TRBJ2-5; 11 nucleotides agree with TRBD2. CDR3 DNA sequence: TGTGCCAGCAGTTACACTAGCGGGGGCGGGGAGACCCAGTACTTC. It specifies CASSYTSGGGETQYF.